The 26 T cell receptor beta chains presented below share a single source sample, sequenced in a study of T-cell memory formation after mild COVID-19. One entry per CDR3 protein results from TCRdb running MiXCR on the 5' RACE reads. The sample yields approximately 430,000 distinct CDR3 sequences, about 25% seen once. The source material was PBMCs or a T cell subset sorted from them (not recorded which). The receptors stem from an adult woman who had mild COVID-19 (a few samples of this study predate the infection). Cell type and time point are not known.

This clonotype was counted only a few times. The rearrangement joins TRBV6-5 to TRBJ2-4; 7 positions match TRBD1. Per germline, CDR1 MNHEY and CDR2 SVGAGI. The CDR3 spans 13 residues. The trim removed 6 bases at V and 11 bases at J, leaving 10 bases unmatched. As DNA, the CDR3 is TGTGCCAGCAGCGTTCTGGGACAGCCTTTTCAGTACTTC. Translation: CASSVLGQPFQYF.

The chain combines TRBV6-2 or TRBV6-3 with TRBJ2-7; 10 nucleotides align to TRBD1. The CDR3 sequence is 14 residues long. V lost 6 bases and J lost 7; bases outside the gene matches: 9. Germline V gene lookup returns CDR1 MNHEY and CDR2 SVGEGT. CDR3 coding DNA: TGTGCCAGCAGCCCGACAGGGGGCTTACGGGAGCAGTACTTC. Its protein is CASSPTGGLREQYF.

The CDR3 DNA is TGTGCCAGCAGCTTAGCGGGAGGGGGACCGGACACTGAAGCTTTCTTT. It specifies CASSLAGGGPDTEAFF. V and J are TRBV7-9 and TRBJ1-1; maybe TRBD1 (6 bases). CDR1 is SEHNR and CDR2 is FQNEAQ in the germline V gene (reference sequence). The germline V and J ends were trimmed by 0 bases and 3 bases, with 14 bases remaining between them. The CDR3 contains 16 residues.

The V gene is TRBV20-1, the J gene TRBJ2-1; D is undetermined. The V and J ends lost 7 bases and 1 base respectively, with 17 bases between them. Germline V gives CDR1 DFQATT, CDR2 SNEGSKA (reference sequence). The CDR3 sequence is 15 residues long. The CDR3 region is CSVRRRSISYNEQFF. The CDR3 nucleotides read TGCAGTGTCAGGCGCAGGAGTATTTCCTACAATGAGCAGTTCTTC.

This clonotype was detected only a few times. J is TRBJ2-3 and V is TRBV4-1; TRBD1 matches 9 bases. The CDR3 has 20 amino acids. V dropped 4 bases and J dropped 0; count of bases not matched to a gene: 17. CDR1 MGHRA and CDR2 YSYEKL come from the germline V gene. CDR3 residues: CASSPGGRDRVISSTDTQYF. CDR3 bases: TGCGCCAGCAGCCCCGGAGGACGGGACAGGGTTATATCAAGCACAGATACGCAGTATTTT.

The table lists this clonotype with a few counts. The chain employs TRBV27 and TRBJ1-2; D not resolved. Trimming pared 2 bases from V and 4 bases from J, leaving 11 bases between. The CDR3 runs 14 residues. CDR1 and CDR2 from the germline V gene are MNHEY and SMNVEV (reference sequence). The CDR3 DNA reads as TGTGCCAGCAGTTTAACCGGCCTATCCTATGGCTACACCTTC. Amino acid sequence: CASSLTGLSYGYTF.

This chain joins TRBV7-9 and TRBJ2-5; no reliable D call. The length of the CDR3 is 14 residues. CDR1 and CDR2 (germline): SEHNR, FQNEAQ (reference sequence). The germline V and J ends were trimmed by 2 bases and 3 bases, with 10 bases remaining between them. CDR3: CASSLLQVKETQYF. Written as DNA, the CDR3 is TGTGCCAGCAGCTTACTCCAGGTGAAAGAGACCCAGTACTTC.

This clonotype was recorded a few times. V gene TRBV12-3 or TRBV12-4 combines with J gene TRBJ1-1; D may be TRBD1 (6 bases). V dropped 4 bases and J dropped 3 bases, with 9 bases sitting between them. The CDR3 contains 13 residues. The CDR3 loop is CASSWGQYTEAFF. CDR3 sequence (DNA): TGTGCCAGCAGTTGGGGGCAGTACACTGAAGCTTTCTTT.

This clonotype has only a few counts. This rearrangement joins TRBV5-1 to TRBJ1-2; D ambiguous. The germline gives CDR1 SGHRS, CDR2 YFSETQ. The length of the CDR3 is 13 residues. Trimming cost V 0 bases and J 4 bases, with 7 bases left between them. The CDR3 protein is CASSLGYGYGYTF. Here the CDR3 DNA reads TGCGCCAGCAGCTTGGGGTACGGCTATGGCTACACCTTC.

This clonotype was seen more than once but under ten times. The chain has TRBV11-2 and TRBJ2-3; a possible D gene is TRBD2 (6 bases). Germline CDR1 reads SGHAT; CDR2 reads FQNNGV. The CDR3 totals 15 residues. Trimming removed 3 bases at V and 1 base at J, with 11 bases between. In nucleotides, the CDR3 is TGTGCCAGCAGCTTTAGCGGCCCCGGCACAGATACGCAGTATTTT. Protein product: CASSFSGPGTDTQYF.

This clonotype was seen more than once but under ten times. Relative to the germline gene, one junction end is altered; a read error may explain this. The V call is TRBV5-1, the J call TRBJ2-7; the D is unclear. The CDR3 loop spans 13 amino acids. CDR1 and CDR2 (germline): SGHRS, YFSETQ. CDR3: CASSVGGAYEQYF. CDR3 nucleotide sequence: TGTGCCAGCAGCGTGGGCGGCGCCTACGAGCAGTACTTC.

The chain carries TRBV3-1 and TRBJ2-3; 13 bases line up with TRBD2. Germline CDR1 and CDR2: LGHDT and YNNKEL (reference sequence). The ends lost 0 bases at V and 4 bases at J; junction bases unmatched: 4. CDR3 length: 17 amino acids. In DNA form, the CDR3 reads TGTGCCAGCAGCCAAGAATACACTAGCGGGAGGGCAGATACGCAGTATTTT. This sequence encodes CASSQEYTSGRADTQYF.

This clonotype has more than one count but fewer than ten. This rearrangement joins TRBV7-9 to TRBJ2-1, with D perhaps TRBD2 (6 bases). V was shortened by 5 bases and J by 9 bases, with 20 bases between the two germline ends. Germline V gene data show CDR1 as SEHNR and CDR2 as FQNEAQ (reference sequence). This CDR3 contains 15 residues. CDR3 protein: CASSDHRLGRVEQFF. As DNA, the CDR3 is TGTGCCAGCAGCGACCACCGACTAGGAAGGGTTGAGCAGTTCTTC.

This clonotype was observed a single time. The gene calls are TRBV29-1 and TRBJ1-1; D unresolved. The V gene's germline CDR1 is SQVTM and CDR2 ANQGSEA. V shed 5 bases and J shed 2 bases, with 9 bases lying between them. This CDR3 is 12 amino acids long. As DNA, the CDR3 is TGCAGCGTTACGGGTGGAAACACTGAAGCTTTCTTT. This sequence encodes CSVTGGNTEAFF.

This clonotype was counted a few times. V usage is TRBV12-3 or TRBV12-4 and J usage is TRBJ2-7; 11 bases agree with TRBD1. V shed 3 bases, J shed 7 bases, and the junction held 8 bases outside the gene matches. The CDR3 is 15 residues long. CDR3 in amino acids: CASSFTGTGGKEQYF. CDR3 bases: TGTGCCAGCAGTTTTACCGGGACAGGGGGAAAAGAGCAGTACTTC.

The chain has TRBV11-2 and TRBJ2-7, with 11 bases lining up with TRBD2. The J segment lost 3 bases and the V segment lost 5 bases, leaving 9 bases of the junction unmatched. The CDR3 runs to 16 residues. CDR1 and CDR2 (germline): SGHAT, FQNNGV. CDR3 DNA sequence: TGTGCCAGCAGCGCCCTAGCGGGAGGTCGGAGCTACGAGCAGTACTTC. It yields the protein CASSALAGGRSYEQYF.

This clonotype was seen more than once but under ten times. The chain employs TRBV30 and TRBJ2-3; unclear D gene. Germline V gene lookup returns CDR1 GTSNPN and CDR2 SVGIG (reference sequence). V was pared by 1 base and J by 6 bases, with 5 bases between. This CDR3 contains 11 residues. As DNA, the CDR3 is TGTGCCTGGAGTGATTTGGATACGCAGTATTTT. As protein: CAWSDLDTQYF.

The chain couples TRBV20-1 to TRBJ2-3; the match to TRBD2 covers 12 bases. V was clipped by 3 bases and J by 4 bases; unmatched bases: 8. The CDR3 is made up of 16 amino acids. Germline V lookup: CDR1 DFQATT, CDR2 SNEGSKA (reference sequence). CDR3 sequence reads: CSASAGLAGFPDTQYF. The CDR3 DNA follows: TGCAGTGCTAGTGCCGGACTAGCGGGGTTCCCAGATACGCAGTATTTT.

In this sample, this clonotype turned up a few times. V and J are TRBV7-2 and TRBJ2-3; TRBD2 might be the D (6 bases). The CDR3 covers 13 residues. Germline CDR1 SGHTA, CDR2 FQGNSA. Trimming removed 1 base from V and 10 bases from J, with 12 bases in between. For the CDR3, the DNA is TGTGCCAGCAGCTTAGTTCGCAGGGAGGCGCAGTATTTT. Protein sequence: CASSLVRREAQYF.

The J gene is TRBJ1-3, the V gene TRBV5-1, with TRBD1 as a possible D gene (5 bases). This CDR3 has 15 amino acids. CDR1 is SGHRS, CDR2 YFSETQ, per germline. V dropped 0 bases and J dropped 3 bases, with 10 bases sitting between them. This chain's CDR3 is CASSLVAGFGNTIYF. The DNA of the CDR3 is TGCGCCAGCAGCTTGGTGGCAGGGTTTGGAAACACCATATATTTT.

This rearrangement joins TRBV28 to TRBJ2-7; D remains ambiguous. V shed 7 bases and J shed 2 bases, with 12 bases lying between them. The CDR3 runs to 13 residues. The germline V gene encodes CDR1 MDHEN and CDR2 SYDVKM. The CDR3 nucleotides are TGTGCCAGCATAGCACGGAACCCCTACGAGCAGTACTTC. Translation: CASIARNPYEQYF.

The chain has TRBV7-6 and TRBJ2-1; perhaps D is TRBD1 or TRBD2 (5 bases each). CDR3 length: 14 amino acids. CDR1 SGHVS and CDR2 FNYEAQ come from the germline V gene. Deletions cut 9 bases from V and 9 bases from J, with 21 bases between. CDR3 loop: CASKAAGPSGEQFF. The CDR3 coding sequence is TGTGCCAGTAAAGCGGCAGGGCCATCGGGTGAGCAGTTCTTC.

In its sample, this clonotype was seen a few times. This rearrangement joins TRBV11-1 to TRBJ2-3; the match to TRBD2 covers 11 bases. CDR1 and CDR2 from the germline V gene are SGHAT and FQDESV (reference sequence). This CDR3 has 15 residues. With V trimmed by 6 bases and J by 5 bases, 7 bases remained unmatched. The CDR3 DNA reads TGTGCCAGCAGGCGTCTAGCGGGAGGTAGAGATACGCAGTATTTT. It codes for CASRRLAGGRDTQYF.

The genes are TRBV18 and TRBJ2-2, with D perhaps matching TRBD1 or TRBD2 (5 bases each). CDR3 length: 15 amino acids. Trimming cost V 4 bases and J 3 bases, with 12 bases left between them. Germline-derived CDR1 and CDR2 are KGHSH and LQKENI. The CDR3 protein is CASSRGAEDTGELFF. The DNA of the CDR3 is TGTGCCAGCTCACGAGGGGCGGAGGACACCGGGGAGCTGTTTTTT.

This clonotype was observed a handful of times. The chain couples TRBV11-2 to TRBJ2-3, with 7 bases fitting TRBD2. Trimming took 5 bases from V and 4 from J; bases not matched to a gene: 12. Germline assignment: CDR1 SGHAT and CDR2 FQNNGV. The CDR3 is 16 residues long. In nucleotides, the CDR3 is TGTGCCAGCAGCAAAGAGCGGGGACCCAGACCAGATACGCAGTATTTT. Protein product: CASSKERGPRPDTQYF.

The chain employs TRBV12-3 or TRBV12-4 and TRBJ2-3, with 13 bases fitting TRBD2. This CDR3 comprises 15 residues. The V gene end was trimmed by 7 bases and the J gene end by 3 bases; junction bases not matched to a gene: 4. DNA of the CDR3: TGTGCCAGCACCGTGGGACTAGCGGGGACAGATACGCAGTATTTT. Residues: CASTVGLAGTDTQYF.